These T cell receptor beta chains were read from a single sample in a study of shared clonotypes between healthy human individuals. Sequencing was performed with immunoSEQ multiplex PCR; in TCRdb, only in-frame clones are kept and a portion is missing. The sample consists of millions of clones, roughly 95% of them appearing once. The sequenced sample consisted of naive CD4+ T cells sorted from blood. Every receptor here comes from a man aged 18 to 29 in good health. Each CDR3 is given with its conserved first and last residue. The D gene is left open where the match is weak. Some rows have no size entry. The others give once, few or many, or a class for an expanded clone.

d_gene,v_gene,abundance,CDR3aa
TRBD1,TRBV5-1,.,CASSLVGTGGETQYF
TRBD1,TRBV19,.,CASSPGQGAKSNQPQHF
.,TRBV6-5,once,CASSRGQNTEAFF
.,TRBV9,once,CASSVEVGQKNTGELFF
TRBD1,TRBV5-6,once,CASSLAGTGDEAFF
.,TRBV2,.,CASSAGVTYEQYF
.,TRBV28,.,CASRLSSAYEQYF
.,TRBV5-1,.,CASSLISGSQGNTIYF
TRBD2,TRBV11-1,.,CASSGGTSGYQETQYF
.,TRBV10-2,once,CASSELRAAYNEQFF
.,TRBV7-6,.,CASSLTYNSPLHF
TRBD1,TRBV30,once,CAWSWQGADGYTF
.,TRBV4-3,.,CASSQGPGGEQYF